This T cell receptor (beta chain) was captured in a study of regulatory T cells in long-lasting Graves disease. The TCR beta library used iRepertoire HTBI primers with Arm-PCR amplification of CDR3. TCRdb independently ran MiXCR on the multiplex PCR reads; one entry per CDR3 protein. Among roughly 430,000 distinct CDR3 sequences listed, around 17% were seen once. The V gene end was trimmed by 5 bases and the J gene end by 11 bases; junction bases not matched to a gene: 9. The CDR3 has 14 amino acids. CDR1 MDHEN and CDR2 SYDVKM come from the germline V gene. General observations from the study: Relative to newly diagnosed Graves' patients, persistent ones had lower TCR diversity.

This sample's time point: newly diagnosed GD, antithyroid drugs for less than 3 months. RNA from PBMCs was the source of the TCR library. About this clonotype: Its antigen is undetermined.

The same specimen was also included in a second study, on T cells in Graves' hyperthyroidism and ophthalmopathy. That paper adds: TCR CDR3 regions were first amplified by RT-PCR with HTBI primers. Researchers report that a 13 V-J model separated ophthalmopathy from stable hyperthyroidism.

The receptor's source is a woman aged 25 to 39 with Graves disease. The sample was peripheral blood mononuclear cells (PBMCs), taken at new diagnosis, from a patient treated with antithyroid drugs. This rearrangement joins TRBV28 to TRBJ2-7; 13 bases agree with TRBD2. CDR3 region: CASSTGTSGIWKYF. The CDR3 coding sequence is TGTGCCAGCAGTACCGGGACTAGCGGGATATGGAAGTACTTC.